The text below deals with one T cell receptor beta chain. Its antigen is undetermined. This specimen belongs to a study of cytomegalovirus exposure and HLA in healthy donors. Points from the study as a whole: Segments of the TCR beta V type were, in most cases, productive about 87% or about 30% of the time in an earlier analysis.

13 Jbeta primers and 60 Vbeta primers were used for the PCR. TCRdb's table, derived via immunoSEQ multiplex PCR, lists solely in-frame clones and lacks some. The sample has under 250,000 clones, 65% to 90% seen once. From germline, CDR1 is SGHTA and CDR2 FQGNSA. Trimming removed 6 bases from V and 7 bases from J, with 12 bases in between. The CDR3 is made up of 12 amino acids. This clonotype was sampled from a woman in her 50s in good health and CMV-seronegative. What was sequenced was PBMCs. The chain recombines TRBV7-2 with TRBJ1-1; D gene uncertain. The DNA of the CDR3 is TGTGCCAGCAGGGTATCACGCAGTGAAGCTTTCTTT. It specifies CASRVSRSEAFF.